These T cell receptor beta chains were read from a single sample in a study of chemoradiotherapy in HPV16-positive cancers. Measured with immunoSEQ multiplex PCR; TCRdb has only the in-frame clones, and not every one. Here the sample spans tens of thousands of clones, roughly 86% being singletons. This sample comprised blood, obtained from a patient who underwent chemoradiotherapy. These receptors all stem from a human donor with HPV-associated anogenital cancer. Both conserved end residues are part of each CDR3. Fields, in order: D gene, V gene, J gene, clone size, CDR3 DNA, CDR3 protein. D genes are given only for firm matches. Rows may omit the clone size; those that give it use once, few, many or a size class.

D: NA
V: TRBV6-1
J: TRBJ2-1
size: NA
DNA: TGTGCCAGCAGCCAAGGACAGGAGCAGTTCTTC
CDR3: CASSQGQEQFF

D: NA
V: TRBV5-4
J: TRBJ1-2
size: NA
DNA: TGTGCCAGCAGCTTGGGAGGGCGGGGGCACTATGGCTACACCTTC
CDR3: CASSLGGRGHYGYTF

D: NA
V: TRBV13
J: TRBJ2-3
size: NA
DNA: TGTGCCAGCAGCTTTAGTCTAGCGAGCACAGATACGCAGTATTTT
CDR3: CASSFSLASTDTQYF

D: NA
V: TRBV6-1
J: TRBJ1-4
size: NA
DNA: TGTGCCAGCAGTGAAGTGGGGGGGCGAGCTAATGAAAAACTGTTTTTT
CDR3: CASSEVGGRANEKLFF

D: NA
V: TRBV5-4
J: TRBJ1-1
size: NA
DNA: TGTGCCAGCAGCTTGTACATGAACACTGAAGCTTTCTTT
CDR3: CASSLYMNTEAFF

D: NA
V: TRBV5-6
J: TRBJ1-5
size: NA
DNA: TGTGCCAGCAGCACAGCAAGGGATGGCAATCAGCCCCAGCATTTT
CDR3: CASSTARDGNQPQHF

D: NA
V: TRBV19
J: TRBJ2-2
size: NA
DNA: TGTGCCAGTAAGGGGAGAGGCACCGGGGAGCTGTTTTTT
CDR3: CASKGRGTGELFF

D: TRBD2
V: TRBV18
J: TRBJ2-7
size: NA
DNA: TGTGCCAGCTCAGAGGGGAGCGGGGGCTACGAGCAGTACTTC
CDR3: CASSEGSGGYEQYF

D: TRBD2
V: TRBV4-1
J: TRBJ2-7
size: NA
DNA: TGCGCCAGCAGCCAAACCCCGGGGCTAGCGGGAGACGAGCAGTACTTC
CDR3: CASSQTPGLAGDEQYF

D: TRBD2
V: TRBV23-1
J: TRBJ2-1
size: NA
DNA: TGCGCCAGCAGTCAACCTCTCTTCGGACTAGCGGGTTACAATGAGCAGTTCTTC
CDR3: CASSQPLFGLAGYNEQFF

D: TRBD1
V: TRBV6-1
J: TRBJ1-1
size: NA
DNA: TGTGCCAGCAGGGAGAGCGGGACAGAAGAAGCTTTCTTT
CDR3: CASRESGTEEAFF

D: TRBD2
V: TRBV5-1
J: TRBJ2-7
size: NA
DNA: TGCGCCAGCAGCGAGGCGGGGGTGCAGTACTTC
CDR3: CASSEAGVQYF

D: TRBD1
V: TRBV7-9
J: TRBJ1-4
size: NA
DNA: TGTGCCAGCAGCAACAACAGGGGCGTTAATGAAAAACTGTTTTTT
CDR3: CASSNNRGVNEKLFF

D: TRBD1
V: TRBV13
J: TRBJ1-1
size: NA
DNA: TGTGCCAGCAGCGCGGGACAGGGTCCCGCTGAAGCTTTCTTT
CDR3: CASSAGQGPAEAFF

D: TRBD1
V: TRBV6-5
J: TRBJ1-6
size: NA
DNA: TGTGCCAGCAGTTACTTCGGGACAGGGGGTTCACCCCTCCACTTT
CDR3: CASSYFGTGGSPLHF

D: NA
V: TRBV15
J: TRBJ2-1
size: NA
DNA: TGTGCCACCAGCAGAGAGGGCCCCTCCTACAATGAGCAGTTCTTC
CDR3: CATSREGPSYNEQFF

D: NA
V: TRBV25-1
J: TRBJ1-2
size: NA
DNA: TGTGCCAGCAGGGAAAGATTCAGGGTAGGAAACTATGGCTACACCTTC
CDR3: CASRERFRVGNYGYTF

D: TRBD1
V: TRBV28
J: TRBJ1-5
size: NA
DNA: TGTGCCAGCAGTCCAACCGGGACAGTGGGGAATCAGCCCCAGCATTTT
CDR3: CASSPTGTVGNQPQHF

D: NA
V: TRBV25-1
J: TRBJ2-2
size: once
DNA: TGTGCCAGCAGTGATCTCAGCGGAAAGAACACCGGGGAGCTGTTTTTT
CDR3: CASSDLSGKNTGELFF

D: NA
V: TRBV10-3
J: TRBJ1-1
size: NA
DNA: TGTGCCATCAGTGAGTCGACTAGGAACACTGAAGCTTTCTTT
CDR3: CAISESTRNTEAFF

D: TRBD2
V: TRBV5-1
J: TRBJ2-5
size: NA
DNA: TGCGCCAGCAGCCTATCCGCGGGAGAAGAGACCCAGTACTTC
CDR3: CASSLSAGEETQYF

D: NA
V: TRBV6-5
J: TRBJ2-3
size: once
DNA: TGTGCCAGCAGGGCCCCTTTGAGGCAAGATACGCAGTATTTT
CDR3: CASRAPLRQDTQYF

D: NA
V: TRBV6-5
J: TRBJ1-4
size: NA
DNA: TGTGCCAGCAGGAGGGCCAGGGAGCTTAATGAAAAACTGTTTTTT
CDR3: CASRRARELNEKLFF

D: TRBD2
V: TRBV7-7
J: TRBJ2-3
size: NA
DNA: TGTGCTAGCAGCCCTCTTGCGGGAGGGCGGGCAGATACGCAGTATTTT
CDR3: CASSPLAGGRADTQYF

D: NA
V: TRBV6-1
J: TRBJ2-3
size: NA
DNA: TGTGCCAGCAGTGAAGGTACGCAGTATTTT
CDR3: CASSEGTQYF

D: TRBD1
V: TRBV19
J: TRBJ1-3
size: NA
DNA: TGTGCCAGTAGTGGCCCAGGGGGACCTGGAAACACCATATATTTT
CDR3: CASSGPGGPGNTIYF

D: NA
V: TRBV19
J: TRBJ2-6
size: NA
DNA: TGTGCCAGTAGTCCCCCGGCTTCTGGGGCCAACGTCCTGACTTTC
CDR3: CASSPPASGANVLTF

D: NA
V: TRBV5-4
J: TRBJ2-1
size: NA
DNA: TGTGCCAGCAGCTTGGGACTTGGAGCCGTAAGCTCCTACAATGAGCAGTTCTTC
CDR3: CASSLGLGAVSSYNEQFF

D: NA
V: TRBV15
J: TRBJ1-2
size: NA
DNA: TGTGCCACCAGCAGAGATGCGGGCTATGGCTACACCTTC
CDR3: CATSRDAGYGYTF

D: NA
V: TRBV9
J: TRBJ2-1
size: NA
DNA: TGTGCCAGCAGCGTCCGTCTAGCGCCCTACAATGAGCAGTTCTTC
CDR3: CASSVRLAPYNEQFF

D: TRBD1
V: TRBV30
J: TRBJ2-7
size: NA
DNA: TGTGCCTGGAGTAAAGACAGGGGGGGACTCTACGAGCAGTACTTC
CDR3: CAWSKDRGGLYEQYF

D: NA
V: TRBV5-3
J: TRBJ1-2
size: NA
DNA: TGTGCCAGAAGCTTGTTCGCTGCAGGGGCTTTTAACTATGGCTACACCTTC
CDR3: CARSLFAAGAFNYGYTF

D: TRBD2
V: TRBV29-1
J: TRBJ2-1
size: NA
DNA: TGCAGCGTTCCTGGGACTAGCGGGAATGAGCAGTTCTTC
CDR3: CSVPGTSGNEQFF

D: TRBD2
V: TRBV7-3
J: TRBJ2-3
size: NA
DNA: TGTGCCAGCAGGAGCCGGGGACTAGGATCCACAGATACGCAGTATTTT
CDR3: CASRSRGLGSTDTQYF

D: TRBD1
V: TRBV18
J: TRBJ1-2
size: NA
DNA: TGTGCCAGCTCACCGGGGACAGGGCAGGTTTTTGGCTACACCTTC
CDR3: CASSPGTGQVFGYTF

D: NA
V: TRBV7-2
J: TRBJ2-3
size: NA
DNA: TGTGCCAGCAGCTTGCTTAGCGGCCCCACAGATACGCAGTATTTT
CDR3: CASSLLSGPTDTQYF

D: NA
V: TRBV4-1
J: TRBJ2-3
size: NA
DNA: TGCGCCAGCAGCCAAGGCCAGGACCTCACAGATACGCAGTATTTT
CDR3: CASSQGQDLTDTQYF

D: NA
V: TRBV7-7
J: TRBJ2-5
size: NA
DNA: TGTGCTAGCAGCTTATTCACAGGACAAGAGACCCAGTACTTC
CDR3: CASSLFTGQETQYF

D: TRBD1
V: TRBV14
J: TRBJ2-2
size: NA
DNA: TGTGCCAGCAGCAGGGGGCACCTAGGACCGAACACCGGGGAGCTGTTTTTT
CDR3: CASSRGHLGPNTGELFF

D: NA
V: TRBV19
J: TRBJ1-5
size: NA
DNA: TGTGCCAGTAGTCCGGGACGGAAAAATCAGCCCCAGCATTTT
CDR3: CASSPGRKNQPQHF

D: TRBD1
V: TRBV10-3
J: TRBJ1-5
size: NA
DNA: TGTGCCATCAGTGAGTCCCGAGGAGGGACAGACAATCAGCCCCAGCATTTT
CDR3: CAISESRGGTDNQPQHF

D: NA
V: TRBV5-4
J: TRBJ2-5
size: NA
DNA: TGTGCCAGCAGCTCTTACGGGCCAAAACCAGAGACCCAGTACTTC
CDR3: CASSSYGPKPETQYF

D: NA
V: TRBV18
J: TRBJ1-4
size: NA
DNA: TGTGCCAGCTCAGCGACCCTCACTAATAATGAAAAACTGTTTTTT
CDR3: CASSATLTNNEKLFF

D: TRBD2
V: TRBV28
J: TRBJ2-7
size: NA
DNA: TGTGCCAGCAGGCGTACTAGCGGGAGTGCTTCCTACGAGCAGTACTTC
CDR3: CASRRTSGSASYEQYF

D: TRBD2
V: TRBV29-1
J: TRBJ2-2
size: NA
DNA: TGCAGCGTTGAAAATAAGGCTAGCGGGATTGGTATTGGGGAGCTGTTTTTT
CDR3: CSVENKASGIGIGELFF